This T cell receptor beta chain was documented in a study of shared clonotypes between healthy human individuals. Overall study results and limits: Represented genetic and exposure-history diversity was restricted by having few donors. Clonotypes that were shared across a handful of donors made up roughly 5% of naive CD4 clonotypes.

Samples underwent the assay at deep level. Several immunoSEQ plates held equal portions of the genomic DNA taken from each subset. Sequencing was performed with immunoSEQ multiplex PCR; in TCRdb, only in-frame clones are kept and a portion is missing. The sample lists about 2.4 million clones; around nine tenths were seen once. A word on this clone: Its antigen remains unidentified.

Sequencing was done on a sample of naive CD4+ T cells sorted from blood. Subset reported: CD45RA+ positively selected. The TCR was taken from a young man in good health.

This chain's CDR3 is CSVGEGLAFGNEQFF. Written as DNA, the CDR3 is TGCAGCGTGGGGGAGGGGCTAGCGTTCGGGAATGAGCAGTTCTTC. This chain uses TRBV29-1 with TRBJ2-1; TRBD2 aligns across 7 bases. The V gene's germline CDR1 is SQVTM and CDR2 ANQGSEA. V lost 6 bases and J lost 7; bases outside the gene matches: 15. This CDR3 has 15 amino acids.